This TCR beta chain appears in the sequencing data of a study of shared clonotypes between healthy human individuals. Across the study: Per donor, three plates held CD4 naive cells, three held CD4 memory, two held CD8 naive and one held CD8 memory.

On this clone itself: Its antigen is not known.

General study results and limits: In contrast to clonotypes shared by all four donors, non-shared clonotypes had lower generation probabilities. Sequencing depth was predicted to influence how clonotypes are shared among donors.

Using immunoSEQ multiplex PCR, the repertoire was profiled, and TCRdb retains in-frame clones only, with some absent. The sample includes under 2,000,000 clones, around 96% of them seen just once. CDR3 size: 18 residues. Unmatched junction bases numbered 12, after V lost 6 bases and J lost 3 bases. CDR1 and CDR2 (germline): LNHDA, SQIVND (reference sequence). Naive CD8 cells comprised CD45RO-negative, CCR7-positively selected cells, excluding terminally differentiated effector memory CD45RA+ cells. Sequenced input: naive CD8+ T cells sorted from blood. J is TRBJ2-5 and V is TRBV19, with TRBD2 matching 14 bases. This receptor was taken from a man aged 18 to 35 in good health. Written as DNA, the CDR3 is TGTGCCAGTAGCCCAGGACTAGCGGGAGGCTTTATTGAAGAGACCCAGTACTTC. This encodes CASSPGLAGGFIEETQYF.